One sample yielded the 20 T cell receptor beta chains listed below, sequenced in a study of T cell repertoires in cytomegalovirus infection. No cognate antigen is known for these TCRs. TCRdb fed the reads into MiXCR, producing one record per CDR3 protein. The table has 700,000 to 850,000 distinct CDR3 sequences, around a third seen once. Sequenced material: cultured CD8+ T cells from PBMCs, taken from culture after CMV antigen stimulation. These receptors were collected from a human donor in good health (CMV status not recorded). Some clones in this sample may be carry-over from other donors' samples.

This chain connects TRBV6-6 to TRBJ2-7, with D perhaps TRBD1 (5 bases). The CDR3 consists of 13 residues. Trimming shortened V by 8 bases and J by 2 bases, and 13 bases separated the two germline ends. In germline, CDR1 is MNHNY, CDR2 SVGAGI (reference sequence). CDR3 amino acids: CASSIGAAYEQYV. The CDR3 coding sequence is TGTGCCAGCTCAATTGGGGCTGCCTACGAGCAGTACGTC.

CDR3 DNA sequence: TGCGCCAGCAGCCTCAAACCCGGACAGGGGTTGGCGGATACGCAGTATTTT. Amino acid sequence: CASSLKPGQGLADTQYF. The V gene is TRBV5-1, the J gene TRBJ2-3; 9 nucleotides agree with TRBD1. V was clipped by 4 bases and J by 6 bases; unmatched bases: 15. CDR3 length equals 17 residues. Germline V CDR1 and CDR2: SGHRS, YFSETQ.

The gene calls are TRBV19 and TRBJ1-1, with D possibly TRBD1 on 6 matching bases. The length of the CDR3 is 17 residues. Trimming pared 4 bases from V and 0 bases from J, leaving 18 bases between. Germline lookup yields CDR1 LNHDA and CDR2 SQIVND (reference sequence). CDR3 coding DNA: TGTGCCAGTAGTACTATCAAGGACAGTGACATGAACACTGAAGCTTTCTTT. Its protein is CASSTIKDSDMNTEAFF. The entire variable domain, with the rest obtained from reference TRBV19 and TRBJ1-1, is as follows: DGGITQSPKYLFRKEGQNVTLSCEQNLNHDAMYWYRQDPGQGLRLIYYSQIVNDFQKGDIAEGYSVSREKKESFPLTVTSAQKNPTAFYLCASSTIKDSDMNTEAFFGQGTRLTVV.

This clonotype has at least ten counts. DNA for the CDR3: TGTGCCAGCAGCAACCGGGACGGCATCTATGGCTACACCTTC. As protein: CASSNRDGIYGYTF. The gene calls are TRBV7-9 and TRBJ1-2; TRBD1 is a possible D gene (5 bases). Trimming cost V 5 bases and J 4 bases, with 14 bases left between them. The length of the CDR3 is 14 residues. CDR1 is SEHNR and CDR2 is FQNEAQ in the germline V gene (reference sequence).

J is TRBJ2-3 and V is TRBV4-3, with 8 bases aligning to TRBD2. Trimming cost V 4 bases and J 3 bases; bases outside gene matches: 9. The CDR3 length is 16 residues. From germline, CDR1 is LGHNA and CDR2 YSLEER. Here the CDR3 reads CASSLRPGGLTDTQYF. CDR3 nucleotides: TGCGCCAGCAGCCTAAGACCGGGGGGGCTAACAGATACGCAGTATTTT.

This clonotype was observed a few times. An end of the junction differs from the germline gene, which may be a read error. This chain uses TRBV7-6 with TRBJ2-7; D gene uncertain. The length of the CDR3 is 12 residues. Germline V lookup: CDR1 SGHVS, CDR2 FNYEAQ. The CDR3 loop is CASSSGLGTSSF. CDR3 DNA sequence: TGTGCCAGCAGCTCCGGCCTCGGTACTTCCTCCTTC.

This clonotype was recorded many times. The chain employs TRBV7-3 and TRBJ1-1; D is undetermined. Trimming stripped 2 bases from V and 6 bases from J, with 16 bases between. CDR1 is SGHTA, CDR2 FQGTGA, per germline. This CDR3 has 15 amino acids. The DNA for the CDR3 is TGTGCCAGCAGCTTATCCCCAGGCAGAAGTCCTGAAGCTTTCTTT. As protein: CASSLSPGRSPEAFF.

Many counts were recorded for this clonotype. The rearrangement joins TRBV12-3 or TRBV12-4 to TRBJ1-5; TRBD1 agrees at 11 bases. The CDR3 length is 16 residues. Germline trimming cut 6 bases from V and 6 bases from J; bases unmatched to any gene: 10. In nucleotides, the CDR3 is TGTGCCAGCAGCCGATTTGGACAGGGGGCGGCTCAGCCCCAGCATTTT. Residues: CASSRFGQGAAQPQHF.

The rearrangement links TRBV7-9 to TRBJ2-1; D not resolved. Germline CDR1 reads SEHNR; CDR2 reads FQNEAQ (reference sequence). The CDR3 totals 15 residues. V shed 2 bases and J shed 2 bases, with 10 bases lying between them. The CDR3 bases are TGTGCCAGCAGCTTACCCAGGTTCACCTACAATGAGCAGTTCTTC. This translates into CASSLPRFTYNEQFF. The variable domain in full, completed from reference TRBV7-9 and TRBJ2-1, reads DTGVSQNPRHKITKRGQNVTFRCDPISEHNRLYWYRQTLGQGPEFLTYFQNEAQLEKSRLLSDRFSAERPKGSFSTLEIQRTEQGDSAMYLCASSLPRFTYNEQFFGPGTRLTVL.

This clonotype was recorded a few times. The DNA for the CDR3 is TGTGCCAGCAGTGCGGGACAGGGATTCTATGGCTACACCTTC. This codes for CASSAGQGFYGYTF. The J gene is TRBJ1-2, the V gene TRBV27; 9 bases agree with TRBD1. The V gene end was trimmed by 5 bases and the J gene end by 4 bases; junction bases not matched to a gene: 5. Germline V lookup: CDR1 MNHEY, CDR2 SMNVEV (reference sequence). The CDR3 consists of 14 residues.

The chain combines TRBV6-1 with TRBJ2-7; tentatively, D is TRBD2 (5 bases). Between the trimmed V and J ends, which lost 5 bases and 4 bases, there was a span of 6 bases. This CDR3 is built from 11 residues. CDR1 is MNHNS and CDR2 is SASEGT in the germline V gene. CDR3 DNA: TGTGCCAGCAGTTGGAGGTACGAGCAGTACGTC. It translates to CASSWRYEQYV.

The gene calls are TRBV2 and TRBJ2-7, with 9 bases fitting TRBD1. The CDR3 length is 16 residues. Per the germline V gene, CDR1 is SNHLY and CDR2 is FYNNEI. J gave up 0 bases and V 6 bases, and 9 bases lay outside the gene matches. The CDR3 DNA is TGTGCCAGCAGCGCAGCCGGGACAGGGAGCTCCTACGAGCAGTACTTC. This gives the protein CASSAAGTGSSYEQYF. The full variable domain, completed using reference TRBV2 and TRBJ2-7, is EPEVTQTPSHQVTQMGQEVILRCVPISNHLYFYWYRQILGQKVEFLVSFYNNEISEKSEIFDDQFSVERPDGSNFTLKIRSTKLEDSAMYFCASSAAGTGSSYEQYFGPGTRLTVT.

A note on this clonotype: One end of the junction varies from germline; a read error may be responsible. The chain uses TRBV6-1 and TRBJ1-1; 10 bases are a match to TRBD1. CDR3 length: 15 amino acids. Germline V CDR1 and CDR2: MNHNS, SASEGT. The CDR3 loop is CVSSPRDRGWTEAFF. The CDR3 DNA reads as TGTGTCAGCAGTCCCCGGGACAGGGGATGGACTGAAGCTTTCTTT.

This clonotype showed up just once. The chain is built from TRBV13 and TRBJ1-1; D perhaps matches TRBD1 (5 bases). Trimming stripped 4 bases from V and 6 bases from J, with 18 bases between. CDR1 is PRHDT and CDR2 is FYEKMQ in the germline V gene (reference sequence). The CDR3 extends over 15 amino acids. In nucleotides, the CDR3 is TGTGCCAGCAGCTCAGACTGGGACCTCATGGCTGAAGCTTTCTTT. Translated, it gives CASSSDWDLMAEAFF.

The rearrangement uses TRBV6-2 or TRBV6-3 and TRBJ1-2; possible D gene TRBD1, 6 bases. The CDR3 loop spans 13 amino acids. Per germline, CDR1 MNHEY and CDR2 SVGEGT. Trimming left V 5 bases short and J 6 bases short, with 13 bases between. For the CDR3, the DNA is TGTGCCAGCAGTAACGGACAGACCGATGGCTACACCTTC. Translating it yields CASSNGQTDGYTF.

Concerning this clonotype itself: The junction shows a germline mismatch at one end, possibly a read error. The chain has TRBV12-3 or TRBV12-4 and TRBJ1-4; D possibly corresponds to TRBD1 (5 bases). The CDR3 totals 15 residues. This CDR3 is CACSHQGDTEEKLFF. In nucleotides, the CDR3 is TGTGCCTGCAGCCACCAGGGTGACACTGAAGAAAAACTGTTTTTT.

This clonotype showed up just a few times. This sequence joins TRBV12-3 or TRBV12-4 and TRBJ2-4, with TRBD2 matching over 8 bases. This CDR3 spans 16 amino acids. The trim removed 7 bases at V and 8 bases at J, leaving 16 bases unmatched. CDR3 loop: CASIPGLADNMDIQYF. CDR3 nucleotide sequence: TGTGCCAGCATCCCTGGACTAGCCGATAATATGGACATTCAGTACTTC.

The chain has TRBV4-1 and TRBJ1-2; perhaps TRBD1 as D (6 bases). This CDR3 spans 13 amino acids. The V end lost 0 bases, the J end lost 7 bases, and 9 bases lay between the germline ends. Germline V gene data show CDR1 as MGHRA and CDR2 as YSYEKL. The CDR3 spells CASSQDGTSGYTF. The CDR3 bases are TGCGCCAGCAGCCAAGATGGGACAAGTGGCTACACCTTC.

This chain joins TRBV19 and TRBJ2-3, with 8 positions matching TRBD1. The CDR3 consists of 15 residues. CDR1 is LNHDA and CDR2 is SQIVND in the germline V gene (reference sequence). The ends lost 3 bases at V and 1 base at J; junction bases unmatched: 3. CDR3 bases: TGTGCCAGTAGTATTTGGGGACAGGGCACAGATACGCAGTATTTT. This codes for CASSIWGQGTDTQYF.

V is TRBV19 and J is TRBJ1-6; 7 bases agree with TRBD1. This CDR3 contains 15 residues. Trimming at V came to 5 bases and at J to 7 bases, leaving 8 bases not matched to a gene. The V gene's germline CDR1 is LNHDA and CDR2 SQIVND (reference sequence). The CDR3 DNA follows: TGTGCCAGTAGTCCCACGACAGGGCCGAATTCACCCCTCCACTTT. Translated: CASSPTTGPNSPLHF.